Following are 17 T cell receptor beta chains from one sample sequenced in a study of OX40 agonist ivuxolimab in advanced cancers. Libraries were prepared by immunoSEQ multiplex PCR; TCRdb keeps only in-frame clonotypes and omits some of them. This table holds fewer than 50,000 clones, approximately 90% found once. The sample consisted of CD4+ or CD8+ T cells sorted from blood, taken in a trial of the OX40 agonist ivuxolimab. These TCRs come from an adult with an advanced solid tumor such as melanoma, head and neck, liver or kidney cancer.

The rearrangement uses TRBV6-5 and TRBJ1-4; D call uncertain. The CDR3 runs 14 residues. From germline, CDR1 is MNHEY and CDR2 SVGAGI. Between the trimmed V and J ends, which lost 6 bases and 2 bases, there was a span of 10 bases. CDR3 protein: CASSFDGTNEKLFF. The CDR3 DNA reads TGTGCCAGCAGCTTCGACGGGACTAATGAAAAACTGTTTTTT.

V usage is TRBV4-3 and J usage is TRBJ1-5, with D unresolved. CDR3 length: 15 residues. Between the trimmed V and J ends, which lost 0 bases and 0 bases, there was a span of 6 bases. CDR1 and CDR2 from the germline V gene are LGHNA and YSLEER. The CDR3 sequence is CASSQDHISNQPQHF. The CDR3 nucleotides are TGCGCCAGCAGCCAAGATCACATTAGCAATCAGCCCCAGCATTTT.

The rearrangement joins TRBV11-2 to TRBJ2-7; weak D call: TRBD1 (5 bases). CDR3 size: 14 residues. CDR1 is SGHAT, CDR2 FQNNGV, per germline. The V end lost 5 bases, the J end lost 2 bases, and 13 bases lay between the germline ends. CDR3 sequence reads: CASSPPGRAYEQYF. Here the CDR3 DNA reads TGTGCCAGCAGCCCCCCGGGCAGGGCCTACGAGCAGTACTTC.

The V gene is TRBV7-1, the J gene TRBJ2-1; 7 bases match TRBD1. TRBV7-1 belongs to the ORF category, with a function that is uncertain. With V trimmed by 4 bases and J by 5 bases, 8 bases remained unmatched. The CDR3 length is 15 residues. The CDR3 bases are TGTGCCAGCAGCTTAGGTACAGGGGCTAACAATGAGCAGTTCTTC. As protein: CASSLGTGANNEQFF.

CDR3: CASSLSLENTEAFF. As DNA, the CDR3 is TGTGCCAGCAGTTTATCGCTGGAGAACACTGAAGCTTTCTTT. The chain carries TRBV27 and TRBJ1-1; unclear D gene. The V and J ends lost 0 bases and 1 base respectively, with 6 bases between them. CDR3 length equals 14 residues. The germline V gene encodes CDR1 MNHEY and CDR2 SMNVEV (reference sequence).

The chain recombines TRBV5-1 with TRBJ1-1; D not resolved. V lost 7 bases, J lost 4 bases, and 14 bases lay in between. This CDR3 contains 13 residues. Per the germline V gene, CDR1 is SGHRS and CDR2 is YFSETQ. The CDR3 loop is CASGPAGSTEAFF. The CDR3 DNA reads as TGCGCCAGCGGCCCGGCAGGTTCCACTGAAGCTTTCTTT.

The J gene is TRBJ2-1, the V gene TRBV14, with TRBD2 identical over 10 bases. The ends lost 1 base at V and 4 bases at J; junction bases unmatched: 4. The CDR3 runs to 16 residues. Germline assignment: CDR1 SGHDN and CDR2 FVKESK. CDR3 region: CASSQGPSGGYNEQFF. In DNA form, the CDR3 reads TGTGCCAGCAGCCAAGGTCCTAGCGGGGGATACAATGAGCAGTTCTTC.

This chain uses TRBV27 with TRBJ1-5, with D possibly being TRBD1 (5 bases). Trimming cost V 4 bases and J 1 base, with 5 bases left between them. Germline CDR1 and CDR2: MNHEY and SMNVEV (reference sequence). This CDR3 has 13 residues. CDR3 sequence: CASSYRSNQPQHF. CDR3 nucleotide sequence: TGTGCCAGCAGTTACAGGAGCAATCAGCCCCAGCATTTT.

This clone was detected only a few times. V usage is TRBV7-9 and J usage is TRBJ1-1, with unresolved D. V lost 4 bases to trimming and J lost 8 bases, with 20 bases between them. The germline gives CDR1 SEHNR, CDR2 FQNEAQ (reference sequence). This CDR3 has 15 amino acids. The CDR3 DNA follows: TGTGCCAGCAGCTCGCCCTTAGGGCCGAGAACCGAAGCTTTCTTT. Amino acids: CASSSPLGPRTEAFF. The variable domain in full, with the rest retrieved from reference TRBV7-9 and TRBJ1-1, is DTGVSQNPRHKITKRGQNVTFRCDPISEHNRLYWYRQTLGQGPEFLTYFQNEAQLEKSRLLSDRFSAERPKGSFSTLEIQRTEQGDSAMYLCASSSPLGPRTEAFFGQGTRLTVV.

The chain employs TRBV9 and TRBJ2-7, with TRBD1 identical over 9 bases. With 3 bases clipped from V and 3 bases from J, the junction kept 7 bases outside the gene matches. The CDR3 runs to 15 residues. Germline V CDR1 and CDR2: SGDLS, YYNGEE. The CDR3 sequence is CASSGSGDRVYEQYF. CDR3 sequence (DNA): TGTGCCAGCAGCGGTTCCGGGGACAGGGTCTACGAGCAGTACTTC.

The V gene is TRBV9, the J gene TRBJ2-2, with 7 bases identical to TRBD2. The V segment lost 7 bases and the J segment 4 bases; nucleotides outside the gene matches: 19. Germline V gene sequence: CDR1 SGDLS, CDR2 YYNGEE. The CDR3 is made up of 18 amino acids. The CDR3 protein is CASYKTLGGECATGELFF. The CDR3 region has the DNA TGTGCCAGCTATAAAACCCTTGGGGGGGAGTGTGCCACCGGGGAGCTGTTTTTT.

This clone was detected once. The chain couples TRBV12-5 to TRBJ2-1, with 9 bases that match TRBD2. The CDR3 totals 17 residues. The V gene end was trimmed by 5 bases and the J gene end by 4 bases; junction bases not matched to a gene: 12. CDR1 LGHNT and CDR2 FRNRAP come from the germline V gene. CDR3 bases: TGTGCTAGTGGTATAAAGATTAGCGGGGGAAGATACAATGAGCAGTTCTTC. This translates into CASGIKISGGRYNEQFF.

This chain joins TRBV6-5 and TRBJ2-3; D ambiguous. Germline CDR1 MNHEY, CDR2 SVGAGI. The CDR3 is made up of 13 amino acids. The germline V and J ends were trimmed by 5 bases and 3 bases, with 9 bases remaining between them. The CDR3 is CASSNLLTDTQYF. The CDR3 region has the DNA TGTGCCAGCAGTAATCTGTTGACAGATACGCAGTATTTT.

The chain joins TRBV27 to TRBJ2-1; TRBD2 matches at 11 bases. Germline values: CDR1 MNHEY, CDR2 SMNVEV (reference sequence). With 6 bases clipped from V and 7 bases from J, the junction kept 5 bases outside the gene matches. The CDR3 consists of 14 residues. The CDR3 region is CASRLAGGPNEQFF. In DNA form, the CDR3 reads TGTGCCAGCAGATTAGCGGGAGGGCCAAATGAGCAGTTCTTC.

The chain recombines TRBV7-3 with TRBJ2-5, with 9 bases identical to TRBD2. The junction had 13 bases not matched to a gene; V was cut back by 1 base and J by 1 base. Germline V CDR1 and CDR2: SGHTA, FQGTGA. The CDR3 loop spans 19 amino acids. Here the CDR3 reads CASSLRLGPGLAPQETQYF. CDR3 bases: TGTGCCAGCAGCTTAAGATTGGGTCCGGGACTAGCCCCCCAAGAGACCCAGTACTTC.

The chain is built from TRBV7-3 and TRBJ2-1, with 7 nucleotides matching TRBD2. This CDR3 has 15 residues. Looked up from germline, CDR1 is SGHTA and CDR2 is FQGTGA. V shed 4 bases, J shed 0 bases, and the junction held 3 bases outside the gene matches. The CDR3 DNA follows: TGTGCCAGCAGCTCGGGACTAAGCTCCTACAATGAGCAGTTCTTC. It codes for CASSSGLSSYNEQFF.

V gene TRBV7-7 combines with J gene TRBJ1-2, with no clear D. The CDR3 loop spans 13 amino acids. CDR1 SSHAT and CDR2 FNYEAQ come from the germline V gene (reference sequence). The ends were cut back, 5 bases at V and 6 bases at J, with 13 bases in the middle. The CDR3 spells CASSPDSPDGYTF. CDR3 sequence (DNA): TGTGCCAGCAGCCCCGACTCCCCTGATGGCTACACCTTC.